Below are 22 T cell receptor beta chains sequenced from a single sample in a study of T cells in Graves' hyperthyroidism and ophthalmopathy. Researchers amplified the TCR beta CDR3 regions from RNA transcripts. The HTBI primer set was used in a first-round RT-PCR of the TCR CDR3. TCRdb fed the multiplex PCR reads into MiXCR, producing one record per CDR3 protein. The sample contains about 350,000 distinct CDR3 sequences, 15% to 20% of which appear only once. The material sequenced was blood. The receptors here all came from a woman in her 40s with Graves' ophthalmopathy.

The chain joins TRBV28 to TRBJ2-7, with D possibly called TRBD1 or TRBD2 (9 bases each). This CDR3 spans 14 amino acids. Germline loops: CDR1 MDHEN, CDR2 SYDVKM. Trimming took off 5 bases at V and 6 bases at J, with 17 bases between the two ends. CDR3: CASSAGGTGREQYF. CDR3 DNA sequence: TGTGCCAGCAGTGCGGGGGGGACAGGGCGCGAGCAGTACTTC.

In this sample, this clonotype turned up many times. This chain joins TRBV28 and TRBJ1-2, with 8 positions matching TRBD1. The CDR3 totals 13 residues. The germline V gene encodes CDR1 MDHEN and CDR2 SYDVKM. The V and J ends lost 6 bases and 5 bases, in that order; junction bases with no gene match: 5. In nucleotides, the CDR3 is TGTGCCAGCAGCACACAGGGGGGATATGGCTACACCTTC. This gives the protein CASSTQGGYGYTF.

This clonotype was counted many times. V gene TRBV2 combines with J gene TRBJ1-1; possibly TRBD1 for D (6 bases). Germline CDR1 is SNHLY and CDR2 is FYNNEI. This CDR3 spans 14 amino acids. The ends were cut back, 7 bases at V and 0 bases at J, with 12 bases in the middle. The CDR3: CASNARDMNTEAFF. The CDR3 bases are TGTGCCAGCAATGCCCGGGACATGAACACTGAAGCTTTCTTT.

Only a few counts were recorded for this clonotype. The rearrangement uses TRBV12-5 and TRBJ1-1; D is undetermined. Germline lookup yields CDR1 LGHNT and CDR2 FRNRAP. The CDR3 has 15 residues. The V gene lost 1 base and the J gene lost 4 bases, with 13 bases spanning the gap. Here the CDR3 DNA reads TGTGCTAGTGGTTTGGAGGGCCTGAGAAGCACTGAAGCTTTCTTT. Translated, it gives CASGLEGLRSTEAFF.

This clonotype has a count of ten or more. V gene TRBV6-5 combines with J gene TRBJ2-2; 8 nucleotides align to TRBD1. In germline, CDR1 is MNHEY, CDR2 SVGAGI. After removal of 2 bases from V and 2 bases from J, the junction contained 4 bases not matched to a gene. This CDR3 comprises 16 residues. The CDR3 reads CASSYQGATNTGELFF. The CDR3 region has the DNA TGTGCCAGCAGTTACCAGGGGGCGACAAACACCGGGGAGCTGTTTTTT.

This clonotype was observed many times. The genes are TRBV11-1 and TRBJ2-7; TRBD2 aligns across 13 bases. The CDR3 consists of 18 residues. Germline CDR1 and CDR2: SGHAT and FQDESV (reference sequence). Germline trimming cut 5 bases from V and 0 bases from J; bases unmatched to any gene: 10. Written as DNA, the CDR3 is TGTGCCAGCAGCCCCTTGACTAGCGGGAGGTCCAGCTCCTACGAGCAGTACTTC. Translation gives CASSPLTSGRSSSYEQYF.

This clonotype has a single count. The rearrangement joins TRBV28 to TRBJ2-2; TRBD2 matches 7 bases. From germline, CDR1 is MDHEN and CDR2 SYDVKM. V lost 5 bases and J lost 0; bases outside the gene matches: 3. The CDR3 covers 15 residues. CDR3 in DNA: TGTGCCAGCAGTGCTAGCGGATCGAACACCGGGGAGCTGTTTTTT. It yields the protein CASSASGSNTGELFF.

There are many counts of this clonotype. The CDR3 sequence is CASSLRAGSTEAFF. CDR3 nucleotides: TGTGCCAGCAGCTTAAGGGCAGGGAGTACTGAAGCTTTCTTT. The chain links TRBV7-3 to TRBJ1-1; D is possibly TRBD1 (5 bases). CDR3 length equals 14 residues. V shed 1 base and J shed 5 bases, with 11 bases lying between them. Looked up from germline, CDR1 is SGHTA and CDR2 is FQGTGA.

This clonotype appeared many times. The chain links TRBV28 to TRBJ1-1; 8 positions match TRBD1. This CDR3 is built from 16 residues. Germline V gives CDR1 MDHEN, CDR2 SYDVKM. The trim removed 6 bases at V and 4 bases at J, leaving 13 bases unmatched. DNA of the CDR3: TGTGCCAGCAGCCCAGGGGGCTTAATCAGCGGCACTGAAGCTTTCTTT. It translates to CASSPGGLISGTEAFF.

This clonotype occurred many times. The chain joins TRBV6-1 to TRBJ1-1, with D perhaps TRBD1 (5 bases). V lost 8 bases, J lost 3 bases, and 13 bases lay in between. Per the germline V gene, CDR1 is MNHNS and CDR2 is SASEGT. The length of the CDR3 is 13 residues. The CDR3: CASGHASDTEAFF. The CDR3 DNA follows: TGTGCCAGCGGACACGCCAGCGACACTGAAGCTTTCTTT.

Ten or more counts support this clonotype. J is TRBJ1-1 and V is TRBV12-3 or TRBV12-4, with a possible D match to TRBD1 (6 bases). V shed 2 bases and J shed 5 bases, with 12 bases lying between them. CDR3 size: 14 residues. CDR3 loop: CASSLRGRGTEAFF. In DNA form, the CDR3 reads TGTGCCAGCAGTTTACGGGGGAGGGGGACTGAAGCTTTCTTT.

This clonotype has a count of ten or more. The chain combines TRBV10-1 with TRBJ2-5, with D perhaps TRBD1 (6 bases). This CDR3 region has 14 residues. The V gene lost 3 bases and the J gene lost 5 bases, with 13 bases spanning the gap. The germline V gene encodes CDR1 WNHNN and CDR2 SYGVQD (reference sequence). The CDR3 nucleotides read TGCGCCAGCAGTGAACGGAGAGGACAGGAGACCCAGTACTTC. Translating it yields CASSERRGQETQYF.

This clonotype was counted many times. V is TRBV28 and J is TRBJ2-7, with D perhaps TRBD2 (5 bases). CDR1 and CDR2 from the germline V gene are MDHEN and SYDVKM. The CDR3 runs 15 residues. The germline V and J ends were trimmed by 3 bases and 4 bases, with 16 bases remaining between them. CDR3: CASSFYEGSSYEQYF. In nucleotides, the CDR3 is TGTGCCAGCAGTTTTTATGAGGGTTCCTCTTACGAGCAGTACTTC.

This clonotype was seen many times. V is TRBV6-2 or TRBV6-3 and J is TRBJ2-7; 7 bases are shared with TRBD1. CDR1 and CDR2 (germline): MNHEY, SVGEGT. The CDR3 runs 13 residues. Germline trimming cut 4 bases from V and 3 bases from J; bases unmatched to any gene: 3. Here the CDR3 reads CASSSGQHYEQYF. CDR3 in DNA: TGTGCCAGCAGTTCGGGACAGCACTACGAGCAGTACTTC.

This clonotype came up many times. The gene calls are TRBV15 and TRBJ1-2; D is unclear. Per germline, CDR1 LNHNV and CDR2 YYDKDF (reference sequence). Deletions cut 3 bases from V and 0 bases from J, with 14 bases between. The CDR3 is made up of 16 amino acids. CDR3 in DNA: TGTGCCACCAGCAGTAGGGCGGCTCGAGCTAACTATGGCTACACCTTC. Encoded protein: CATSSRAARANYGYTF.

Many counts were recorded for this clonotype. The chain carries TRBV12-5 and TRBJ1-5, with 11 bases aligning to TRBD1. The V and J ends lost 7 bases and 6 bases, in that order; junction bases with no gene match: 8. Germline CDR1 and CDR2: LGHNT and FRNRAP. This CDR3 contains 15 residues. CDR3 coding DNA: TGTGCTAGTGCCTTAATGGACAGGGGGCGTCAGCCCCAGCATTTT. Its protein is CASALMDRGRQPQHF.

This clonotype was recorded at least ten times. The chain recombines TRBV29-1 with TRBJ1-2, with 7 bases lining up with TRBD1. The ends lost 6 bases at V and 2 bases at J; junction bases unmatched: 9. The CDR3 covers 14 residues. Germline V CDR1 and CDR2: SQVTM, ANQGSEA. CDR3 loop: CSVHAGGRNYGYTF. DNA for the CDR3: TGCAGCGTGCATGCAGGGGGGAGAAACTATGGCTACACCTTC.

The chain combines TRBV30 with TRBJ2-2; perhaps TRBD1 as D (5 bases). The CDR3 covers 16 residues. The ends were cut back, 0 bases at V and 3 bases at J, with 14 bases in the middle. Germline V CDR1 and CDR2: GTSNPN, SVGIG (reference sequence). Here the CDR3 DNA reads TGTGCCTGGAGTGTAAGTGCAGGGTGGGACACCGGGGAGCTGTTTTTT. This sequence encodes CAWSVSAGWDTGELFF.

This clonotype was seen many times. The chain is built from TRBV7-2 and TRBJ1-5, with D possibly matching TRBD1 (5 bases). This CDR3 comprises 14 residues. Looked up from germline, CDR1 is SGHTA and CDR2 is FQGNSA. Between the trimmed V and J ends, which lost 8 bases and 10 bases, there was a span of 21 bases. CDR3 DNA: TGTGCCAGCGGGGGAGGGTCTCTTCCCCAACCCCAGCATTTT. This encodes CASGGGSLPQPQHF.

This clonotype was counted a few times. This chain connects TRBV14 to TRBJ2-2; TRBD2 agrees at 9 bases. Germline V lookup: CDR1 SGHDN, CDR2 FVKESK. The CDR3 has 16 residues. V lost 4 bases to trimming and J lost 4 bases; unmatched junction nucleotides: 7. CDR3 sequence reads: CASSLPAGGVTGELFF. As DNA, the CDR3 is TGTGCCAGCAGCCTTCCAGCGGGAGGCGTCACCGGGGAGCTGTTTTTT. The full variable domain, completed using reference TRBV14 and TRBJ2-2, is EAGVTQFPSHSVIEKGQTVTLRCDPISGHDNLYWYRRVMGKEIKFLLHFVKESKQDESGMPNNRFLAERTGGTYSTLKVQPAELEDSGVYFCASSLPAGGVTGELFFGEGSRLTVL.

This clonotype was seen many times. The rearrangement joins TRBV5-1 to TRBJ1-1; D is possibly TRBD1 (5 bases). CDR1 is SGHRS, CDR2 YFSETQ, per germline. Trimming pared 5 bases from V and 2 bases from J, leaving 13 bases between. The CDR3 has 14 residues. CDR3 loop: CASRFLRGNTEAFF. CDR3 sequence (DNA): TGCGCCAGCAGGTTCCTGCGGGGCAACACTGAAGCTTTCTTT.

There are a few counts of this clonotype. Being one base from a much bigger clone, this may be a read error. This chain joins TRBV30 and TRBJ1-1; unclear D gene. The CDR3 is 11 residues long. In germline, CDR1 is GTSNPN, CDR2 SVGIG (reference sequence). Trimming removed 0 bases from V and 11 bases from J, with 10 bases in between. The CDR3 DNA reads TGTGCCTGGAGTGTACGTGCGTCGGCTTTCTTT. This encodes CAWSVRASAFF.